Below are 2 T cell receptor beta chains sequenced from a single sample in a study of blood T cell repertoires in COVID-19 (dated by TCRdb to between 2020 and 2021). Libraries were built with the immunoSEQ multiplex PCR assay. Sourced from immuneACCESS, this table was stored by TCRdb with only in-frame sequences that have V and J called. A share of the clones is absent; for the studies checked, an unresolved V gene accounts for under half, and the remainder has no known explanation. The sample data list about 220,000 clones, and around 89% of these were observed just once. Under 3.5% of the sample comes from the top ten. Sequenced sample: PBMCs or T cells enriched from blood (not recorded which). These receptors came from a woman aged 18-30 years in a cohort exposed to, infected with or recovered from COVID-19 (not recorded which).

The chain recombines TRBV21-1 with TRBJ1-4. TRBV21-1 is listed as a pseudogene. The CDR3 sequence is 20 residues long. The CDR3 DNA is TGTGCCAGCAGCAAGGTTAAGATTAGTGCAGGGACTGGGCTGGAGGAAAAACTGTTTTTT. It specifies CASSKVKISAGTGLEEKLFF.

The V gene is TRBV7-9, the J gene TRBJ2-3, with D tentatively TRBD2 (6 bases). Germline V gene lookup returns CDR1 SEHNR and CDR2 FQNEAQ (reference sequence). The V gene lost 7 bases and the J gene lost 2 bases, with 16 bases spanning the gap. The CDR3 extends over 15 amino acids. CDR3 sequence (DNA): TGTGCCAGCACCACGGGGGACGGCTACACAGATACGCAGTATTTT. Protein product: CASTTGDGYTDTQYF.